Presented here are 22 T cell receptor beta chains from one specimen sequenced in a study of PD-L1 blockade in urothelial cancer. Using immunoSEQ multiplex PCR, the repertoire was profiled, and TCRdb retains in-frame clones only, with some absent. This table has about 130,000 clones, 86% appearing once. Regarding time point: peripheral blood 6 weeks after treatment start. The specimen comprised PBMCs, sampled around atezolizumab (anti-PD-L1) treatment. These receptors originate from a man aged 45 to 65 with urothelial cancer.

The rearrangement links TRBV25-1 to TRBJ2-2; the D gene is possibly TRBD1 (6 bases). CDR3 length: 15 residues. V shed 6 bases and J shed 6 bases, with 17 bases lying between them. Germline lookup yields CDR1 MGHDK and CDR2 SYGVNS. The CDR3 DNA reads as TGTGCCAGCAGCAAAGGGGGTTCGAGGTCCGGGGAGCTGTTTTTT. Translated, it gives CASSKGGSRSGELFF.

This sequence joins TRBV7-2 and TRBJ1-3; D is possibly TRBD1 (5 bases). The CDR3 is 16 residues long. V lost 1 base to trimming and J lost 7 bases, with 17 bases between them. Germline V gives CDR1 SGHTA, CDR2 FQGNSA. The CDR3 reads CASSLEIRGVGNTIYF. In DNA, the CDR3 is TGTGCCAGCAGCTTAGAAATTCGGGGGGTTGGGAACACCATATATTTT.

CDR3 in amino acids: CASSPYNQPQHF. Written as DNA, the CDR3 is TGTGCCAGCAGCCCCTACAATCAGCCCCAGCATTTT. The chain is built from TRBV7-2 and TRBJ1-5; D unresolved. V lost 5 bases to trimming and J lost 3 bases, with 5 bases between them. Germline V gene lookup returns CDR1 SGHTA and CDR2 FQGNSA. The CDR3 has 12 amino acids.

This clone was recorded only once. V gene TRBV28 combines with J gene TRBJ2-1; 7 bases line up with TRBD2. J was trimmed by 1 base and V by 7 bases; bases with no gene match: 7. This CDR3 comprises 15 residues. Germline V lookup: CDR1 MDHEN, CDR2 SYDVKM. The CDR3 protein is CASKGSGRSYNEQFF. The CDR3 region has the DNA TGTGCCAGCAAGGGTAGCGGGCGTTCCTACAATGAGCAGTTCTTC. Combining the CDR3 with reference TRBV28 and TRBJ2-1 gives the whole variable domain DVKVTQSSRYLVKRTGEKVFLECVQDMDHENMFWYRQDPGLGLRLIYFSYDVKMKEKGDIPEGYSVSREKKERFSLILESASTNQTSMYLCASKGSGRSYNEQFFGPGTRLTVL.

The rearrangement uses TRBV6-1 and TRBJ2-1; TRBD1 agrees at 8 bases. The V gene end was trimmed by 2 bases and the J gene end by 6 bases; junction bases not matched to a gene: 3. The CDR3 runs to 14 residues. Germline V gene data show CDR1 as MNHNS and CDR2 as SASEGT. The CDR3 loop reads CASSEWGQVNEQFF. Here the CDR3 DNA reads TGTGCCAGCAGTGAATGGGGACAGGTCAATGAGCAGTTCTTC.

This chain uses TRBV15 with TRBJ1-2; D is undetermined. CDR1 and CDR2 (germline): LNHNV, YYDKDF (reference sequence). The CDR3 length is 16 residues. V lost 0 bases, J lost 6 bases, and 17 bases lay in between. The CDR3 reads CATSRDFEGLGDGYTF. CDR3 DNA: TGTGCCACCAGCAGAGATTTCGAGGGTTTAGGCGATGGCTACACCTTC.

This clone was observed a single time. CDR3 sequence reads: CASSLTQGAVAYNEQFF. The CDR3 coding sequence is TGTGCCAGCAGCTTAACACAGGGGGCTGTAGCCTACAATGAGCAGTTCTTC. The chain has TRBV7-3 and TRBJ2-1; 9 positions match TRBD1. The trim removed 0 bases at V and 2 bases at J, leaving 5 bases unmatched. The CDR3 contains 17 residues. CDR1 is SGHTA and CDR2 is FQGTGA in the germline V gene.

The chain is built from TRBV6-5 and TRBJ2-2; weak D call: TRBD2 (6 bases). This CDR3 has 16 residues. Germline V gives CDR1 MNHEY, CDR2 SVGAGI. The V end lost 4 bases, the J end lost 1 base, and 13 bases lay between the germline ends. The CDR3 region is CASSSRGFQNTGELFF. The CDR3 nucleotides are TGTGCCAGCAGTTCGCGGGGCTTCCAGAACACCGGGGAGCTGTTTTTT.

V gene TRBV14 combines with J gene TRBJ2-7, with a tentative D call TRBD1 (5 bases). The CDR3 spans 14 residues. Deletions cut 3 bases from V and 6 bases from J, with 15 bases between. CDR1 SGHDN and CDR2 FVKESK come from the germline V gene. The CDR3 DNA reads as TGTGCCAGCAGCCATGGACACACGGTAGGCGAGCAGTACTTC. It yields the protein CASSHGHTVGEQYF. Using reference TRBV14 and TRBJ2-7 for the parts outside the CDR3, the full variable domain is EAGVTQFPSHSVIEKGQTVTLRCDPISGHDNLYWYRRVMGKEIKFLLHFVKESKQDESGMPNNRFLAERTGGTYSTLKVQPAELEDSGVYFCASSHGHTVGEQYFGPGTRLTVT.

The V and J genes are TRBV9 and TRBJ1-5; TRBD1 matches at 7 bases. The CDR3 is 16 amino acids. Germline V gene lookup returns CDR1 SGDLS and CDR2 YYNGEE. V was pared by 3 bases and J by 1 base, with 7 bases of the junction left unmatched. Written as DNA, the CDR3 is TGTGCCAGCAGCGCCGGAACAGGGGACAGCAATCAGCCCCAGCATTTT. Protein sequence: CASSAGTGDSNQPQHF. Full variable domain (outside the CDR3, taken from reference TRBV9 and TRBJ1-5): DSGVTQTPKHLITATGQRVTLRCSPRSGDLSVYWYQQSLDQGLQFLIQYYNGEERAKGNILERFSAQQFPDLHSELNLSSLELGDSALYFCASSAGTGDSNQPQHFGDGTRLSIL.

The rearrangement uses TRBV27 and TRBJ2-1, with D hard to call. The CDR3 runs 13 residues. The ends were cut back, 3 bases at V and 7 bases at J, with 10 bases in the middle. Germline V gene data show CDR1 as MNHEY and CDR2 as SMNVEV (reference sequence). CDR3 amino acids: CASSFPSGNEQFF. In nucleotides, the CDR3 is TGTGCCAGCAGTTTTCCTTCGGGTAATGAGCAGTTCTTC.

This clone was detected only once. This rearrangement joins TRBV5-1 to TRBJ2-7; 7 positions agree with TRBD2. The CDR3 loop spans 17 amino acids. CDR1 SGHRS and CDR2 YFSETQ come from the germline V gene. Trimming took 0 bases from V and 2 from J; bases not matched to a gene: 11. CDR3 coding DNA: TGCGCCAGCAGCTTGGCCTCAAGCGGGACGTCCACCTACGAGCAGTACTTC. It translates to CASSLASSGTSTYEQYF. The variable domain in full, with the rest retrieved from reference TRBV5-1 and TRBJ2-7, is KAGVTQTPRYLIKTRGQQVTLSCSPISGHRSVSWYQQTPGQGLQFLFEYFSETQRNKGNFPGRFSGRQFSNSRSEMNVSTLELGDSALYLCASSLASSGTSTYEQYFGPGTRLTVT.

The genes are TRBV7-8 and TRBJ2-7; D possibly corresponds to TRBD2 (6 bases). Trimming pared 5 bases from V and 3 bases from J, leaving 17 bases between. This CDR3 has 15 amino acids. Germline loops: CDR1 SGHVS, CDR2 FQNEAQ. CDR3 loop: CASSPPEGKYYEQYF. CDR3 coding DNA: TGTGCCAGCAGCCCCCCGGAGGGGAAATACTACGAGCAGTACTTC.

This clone was counted a single time. The chain carries TRBV7-2 and TRBJ2-5; no clear D gene. Looked up from germline, CDR1 is SGHTA and CDR2 is FQGNSA. This CDR3 is built from 17 residues. Trimming pared 5 bases from V and 5 bases from J, leaving 24 bases between. The CDR3 spells CASSPRNQRLLRETQYF. DNA of the CDR3: TGTGCCAGCAGCCCGAGAAACCAACGACTCCTAAGGGAGACCCAGTACTTC.

V is TRBV15 and J is TRBJ1-1; a possible D gene is TRBD1 (6 bases). The germline V gene has CDR1 LNHNV and CDR2 YYDKDF (reference sequence). The CDR3 totals 13 residues. With 0 bases removed from V and 4 bases from J, the gap between germline ends came to 6 bases. CDR3 nucleotide sequence: TGTGCCACCAGCAGAGAACAGGGCACTGAAGCTTTCTTT. This sequence encodes CATSREQGTEAFF.

The chain has TRBV5-1 and TRBJ2-5, with D perhaps matching TRBD2 (5 bases). V lost 4 bases and J lost 0, with 13 bases in between. The CDR3 is 15 amino acids. Germline V gives CDR1 SGHRS, CDR2 YFSETQ. The CDR3 DNA is TGCGCCAGCAGCCAGAACGGGGATCACCAAGAGACCCAGTACTTC. It encodes CASSQNGDHQETQYF.

The rearrangement links TRBV5-1 to TRBJ2-7; unclear D gene. Trimming stripped 4 bases from V and 6 bases from J, with 11 bases between. CDR1 is SGHRS and CDR2 is YFSETQ in the germline V gene. The CDR3 spans 12 residues. CDR3 region: CASSTPPGEQYF. CDR3 DNA sequence: TGCGCCAGCAGCACCCCCCCAGGCGAGCAGTACTTC.

The chain is built from TRBV13 and TRBJ2-7, with D possibly TRBD1 on 5 matching bases. Trimming took off 2 bases at V and 0 bases at J, with 8 bases between the two ends. The germline V gene encodes CDR1 PRHDT and CDR2 FYEKMQ (reference sequence). This CDR3 region has 14 residues. The CDR3 is CASSLRGLSYEQYF. As DNA, the CDR3 is TGTGCCAGCAGCTTAAGGGGCCTCTCCTACGAGCAGTACTTC.

V gene TRBV9 combines with J gene TRBJ2-5, with D possibly TRBD2 on 5 matching bases. Trimming cost V 1 base and J 4 bases, with 17 bases left between them. CDR1 is SGDLS and CDR2 is YYNGEE in the germline V gene. CDR3 length: 16 residues. CDR3 sequence: CASSVSGSFSVETQYF. CDR3 sequence (DNA): TGTGCCAGCAGCGTAAGTGGGAGCTTCTCGGTAGAGACCCAGTACTTC.

J is TRBJ2-3 and V is TRBV15; 7 nucleotides agree with TRBD2. The CDR3 is 12 residues long. V was clipped by 5 bases and J by 6 bases; unmatched bases: 2. CDR1 is LNHNV, CDR2 YYDKDF, per germline (reference sequence). The CDR3 region is CATSGRADTQYF. CDR3 nucleotides: TGTGCCACCAGCGGGAGGGCCGATACGCAGTATTTT. The whole variable domain, remainder taken from reference TRBV15 and TRBJ2-3, is DAMVIQNPRYQVTQFGKPVTLSCSQTLNHNVMYWYQQKSSQAPKLLFHYYDKDFNNEADTPDNFQSRRPNTSFCFLDIRSPGLGDTAMYLCATSGRADTQYFGPGTRLTVL.

The genes are TRBV18 and TRBJ2-2; no reliable D call. Germline-derived CDR1 and CDR2 are KGHSH and LQKENI. The CDR3 consists of 15 residues. V was cut by 3 bases and J by 4 bases, with 12 bases left in between. CDR3 DNA: TGTGCCAGCTCACCTCTAAGCCAGCGCACCGGGGAGCTGTTTTTT. Residues: CASSPLSQRTGELFF.

V and J are TRBV19 and TRBJ2-7; tentative D call: TRBD2 (6 bases). Germline V gives CDR1 LNHDA, CDR2 SQIVND (reference sequence). The ends were cut back, 7 bases at V and 7 bases at J, with 20 bases in the middle. The CDR3 spans 14 residues. The chain's CDR3 is CASTPGDPAGEQYF. The CDR3, as DNA: TGTGCCAGTACCCCGGGAGATCCGGCTGGAGAGCAGTACTTC.